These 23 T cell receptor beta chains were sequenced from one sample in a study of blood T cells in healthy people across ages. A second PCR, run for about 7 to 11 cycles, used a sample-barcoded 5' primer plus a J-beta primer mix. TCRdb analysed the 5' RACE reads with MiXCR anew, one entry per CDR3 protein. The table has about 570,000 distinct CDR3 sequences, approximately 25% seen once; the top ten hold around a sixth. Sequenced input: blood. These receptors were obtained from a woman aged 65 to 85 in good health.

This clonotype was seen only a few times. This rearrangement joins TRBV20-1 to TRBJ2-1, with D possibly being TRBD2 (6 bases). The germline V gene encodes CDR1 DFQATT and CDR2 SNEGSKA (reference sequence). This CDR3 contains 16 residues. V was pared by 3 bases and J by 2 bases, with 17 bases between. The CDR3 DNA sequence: TGCAGTGCTAGTCGCCGGCGGGGAGCTCCCTACAATGAGCAGTTCTTC. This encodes CSASRRRGAPYNEQFF.

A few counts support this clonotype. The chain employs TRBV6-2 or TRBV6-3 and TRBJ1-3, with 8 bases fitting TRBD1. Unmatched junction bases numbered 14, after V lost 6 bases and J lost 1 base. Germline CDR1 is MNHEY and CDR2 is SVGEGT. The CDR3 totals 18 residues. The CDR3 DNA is TGTGCCAGCAGCTGGGACCTCGGACAGGGAAGGTCTGGAAACACCATATATTTT. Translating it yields CASSWDLGQGRSGNTIYF.

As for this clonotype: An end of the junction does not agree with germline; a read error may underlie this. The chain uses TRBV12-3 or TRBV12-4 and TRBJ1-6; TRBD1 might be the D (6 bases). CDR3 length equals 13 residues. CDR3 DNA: TGTGCCAACAGTTTCGGACAGAATTCACCCCTCCACTTT. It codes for CANSFGQNSPLHF.

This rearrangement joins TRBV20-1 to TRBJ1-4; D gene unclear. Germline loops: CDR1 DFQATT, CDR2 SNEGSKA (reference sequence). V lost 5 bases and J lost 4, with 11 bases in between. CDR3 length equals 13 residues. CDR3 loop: CSARTGLNEKLFF. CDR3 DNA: TGCAGTGCTCGGACGGGTCTTAATGAAAAACTGTTTTTT.

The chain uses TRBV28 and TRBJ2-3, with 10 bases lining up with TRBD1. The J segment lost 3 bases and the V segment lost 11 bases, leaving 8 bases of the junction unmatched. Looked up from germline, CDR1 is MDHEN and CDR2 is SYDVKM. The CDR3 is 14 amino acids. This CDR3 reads CAGMDRGMTDTQYF. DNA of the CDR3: TGTGCCGGGATGGACAGGGGGATGACAGATACGCAGTATTTT.

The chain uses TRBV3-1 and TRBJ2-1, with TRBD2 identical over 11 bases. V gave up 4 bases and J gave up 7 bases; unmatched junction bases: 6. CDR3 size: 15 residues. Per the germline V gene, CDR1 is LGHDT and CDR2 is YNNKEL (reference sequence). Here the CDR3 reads CASSLGTSGINEQFF. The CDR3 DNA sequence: TGTGCCAGCAGCCTCGGGACTAGCGGAATAAATGAGCAGTTCTTC.

CDR3 coding DNA: TGTGCCAGCAGGGACAGGGGGCCTTATGGCTACACCTTC. Amino acid sequence: CASRDRGPYGYTF. The rearrangement uses TRBV25-1 and TRBJ1-2, with 11 bases aligning to TRBD1. There are 13 residues in the CDR3. V was pared by 6 bases and J by 5 bases, with 2 bases of the junction left unmatched. Germline lookup yields CDR1 MGHDK and CDR2 SYGVNS.

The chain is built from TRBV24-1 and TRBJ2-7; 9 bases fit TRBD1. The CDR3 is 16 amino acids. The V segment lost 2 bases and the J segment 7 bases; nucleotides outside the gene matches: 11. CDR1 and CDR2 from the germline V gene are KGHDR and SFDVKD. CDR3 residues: CATSDSLGQGKWEQYF. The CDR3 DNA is TGTGCCACCAGTGATTCTCTAGGACAGGGGAAATGGGAGCAGTACTTC.

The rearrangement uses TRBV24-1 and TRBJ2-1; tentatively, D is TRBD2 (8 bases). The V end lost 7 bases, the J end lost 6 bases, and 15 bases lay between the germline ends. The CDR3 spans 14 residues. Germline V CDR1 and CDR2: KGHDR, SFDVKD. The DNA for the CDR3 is TGTGCCACCAGCGGGAGGGGGCGTTTCAATGAGCAGTTCTTC. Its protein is CATSGRGRFNEQFF.

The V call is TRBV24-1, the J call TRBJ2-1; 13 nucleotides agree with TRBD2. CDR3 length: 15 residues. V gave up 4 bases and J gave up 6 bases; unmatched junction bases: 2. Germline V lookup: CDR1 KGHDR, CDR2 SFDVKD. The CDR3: CATSDWTSGSNEQFF. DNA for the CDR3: TGTGCCACCAGTGACTGGACTAGCGGGAGCAATGAGCAGTTCTTC.

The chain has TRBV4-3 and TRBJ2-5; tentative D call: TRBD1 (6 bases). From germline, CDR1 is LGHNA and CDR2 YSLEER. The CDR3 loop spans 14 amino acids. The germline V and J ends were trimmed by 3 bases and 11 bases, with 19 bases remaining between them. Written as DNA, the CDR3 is TGCGCCAGCAGCCAGGACAGCCGAGGAGAGGAGCAGTACTTC. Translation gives CASSQDSRGEEQYF.

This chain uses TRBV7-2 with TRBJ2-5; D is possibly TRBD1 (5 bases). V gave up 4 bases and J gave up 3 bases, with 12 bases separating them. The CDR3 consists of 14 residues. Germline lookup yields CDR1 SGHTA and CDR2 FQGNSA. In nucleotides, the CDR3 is TGTGCCAGCAGCTGGAGCAGGACAAAAGAGACCCAGTACTTC. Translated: CASSWSRTKETQYF.

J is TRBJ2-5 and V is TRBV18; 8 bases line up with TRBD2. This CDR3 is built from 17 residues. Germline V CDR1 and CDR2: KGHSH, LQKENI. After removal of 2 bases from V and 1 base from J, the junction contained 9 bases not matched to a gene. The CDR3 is CASSPSLSGGLQETQYF. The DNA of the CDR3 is TGTGCCAGCTCACCATCCCTCAGCGGGGGCCTCCAAGAGACCCAGTACTTC. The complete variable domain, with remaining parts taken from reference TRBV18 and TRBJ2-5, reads NAGVMQNPRHLVRRRGQEARLRCSPMKGHSHVYWYRQLPEEGLKFMVYLQKENIIDESGMPKERFSAEFPKEGPSILRIQQVVRGDSAAYFCASSPSLSGGLQETQYFGPGTRLLVL.

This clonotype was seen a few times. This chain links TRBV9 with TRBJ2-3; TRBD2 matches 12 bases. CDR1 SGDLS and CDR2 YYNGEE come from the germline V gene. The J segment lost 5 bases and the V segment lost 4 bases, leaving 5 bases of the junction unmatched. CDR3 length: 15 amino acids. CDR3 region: CASSSGLAGIDTQYF. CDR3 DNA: TGTGCCAGCAGCTCGGGACTAGCGGGTATAGATACGCAGTATTTT. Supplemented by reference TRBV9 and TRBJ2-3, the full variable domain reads DSGVTQTPKHLITATGQRVTLRCSPRSGDLSVYWYQQSLDQGLQFLIQYYNGEERAKGNILERFSAQQFPDLHSELNLSSLELGDSALYFCASSSGLAGIDTQYFGPGTRLTVL.

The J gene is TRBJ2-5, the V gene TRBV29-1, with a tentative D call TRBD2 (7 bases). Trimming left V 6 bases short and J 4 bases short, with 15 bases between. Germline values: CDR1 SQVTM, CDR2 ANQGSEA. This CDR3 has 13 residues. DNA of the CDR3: TGCAGCGTCACCCGGGGGGCCCCAGAGACCCAGTACTTC. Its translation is CSVTRGAPETQYF.

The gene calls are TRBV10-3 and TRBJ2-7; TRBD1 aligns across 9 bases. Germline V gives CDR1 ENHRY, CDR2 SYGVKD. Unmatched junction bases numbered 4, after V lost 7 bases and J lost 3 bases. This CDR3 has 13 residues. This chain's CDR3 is CAIMGQGYYEQYF. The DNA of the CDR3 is TGTGCCATCATGGGACAGGGCTACTACGAGCAGTACTTC.

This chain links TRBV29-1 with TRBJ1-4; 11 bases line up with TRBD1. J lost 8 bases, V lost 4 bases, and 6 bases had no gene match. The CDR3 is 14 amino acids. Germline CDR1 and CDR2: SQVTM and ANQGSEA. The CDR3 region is CSVGVGQGAEKLFF. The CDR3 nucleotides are TGCAGCGTTGGAGTAGGACAGGGGGCAGAAAAACTGTTTTTT. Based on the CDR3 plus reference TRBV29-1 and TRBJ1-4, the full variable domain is SAVISQKPSRDICQRGTSLTIQCQVDSQVTMMFWYRQQPGQSLTLIATANQGSEATYESGFVIDKFPISRPNLTFSTLTVSNMSPEDSSIYLCSVGVGQGAEKLFFGSGTQLSVL.

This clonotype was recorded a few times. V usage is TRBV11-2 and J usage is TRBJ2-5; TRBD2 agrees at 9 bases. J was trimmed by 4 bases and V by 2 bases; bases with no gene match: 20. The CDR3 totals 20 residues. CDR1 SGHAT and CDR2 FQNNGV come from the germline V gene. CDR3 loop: CASSLRQSGRLRWGIETQYF. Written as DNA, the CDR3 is TGTGCCAGCAGCTTAAGACAAAGCGGGAGGTTGAGGTGGGGGATAGAGACCCAGTACTTC.

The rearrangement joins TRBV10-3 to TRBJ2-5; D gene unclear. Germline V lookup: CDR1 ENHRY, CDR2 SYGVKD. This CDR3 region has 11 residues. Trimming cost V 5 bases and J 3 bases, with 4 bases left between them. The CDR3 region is CAISQEETQYF. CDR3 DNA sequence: TGTGCCATCAGTCAGGAAGAGACCCAGTACTTC.

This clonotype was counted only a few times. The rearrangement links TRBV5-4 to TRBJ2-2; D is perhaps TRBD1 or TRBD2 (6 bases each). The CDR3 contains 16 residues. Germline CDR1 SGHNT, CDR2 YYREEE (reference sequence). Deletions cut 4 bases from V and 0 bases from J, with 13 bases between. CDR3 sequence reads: CASSVGGHANTGELFF. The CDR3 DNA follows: TGTGCCAGCAGCGTCGGGGGACACGCGAACACCGGGGAGCTGTTTTTT.

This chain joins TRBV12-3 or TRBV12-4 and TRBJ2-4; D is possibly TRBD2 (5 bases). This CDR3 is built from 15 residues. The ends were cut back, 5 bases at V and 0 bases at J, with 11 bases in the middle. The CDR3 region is CASSPGLLAKNIQYF. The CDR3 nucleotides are TGTGCCAGCAGTCCCGGACTCCTAGCCAAAAACATTCAGTACTTC.

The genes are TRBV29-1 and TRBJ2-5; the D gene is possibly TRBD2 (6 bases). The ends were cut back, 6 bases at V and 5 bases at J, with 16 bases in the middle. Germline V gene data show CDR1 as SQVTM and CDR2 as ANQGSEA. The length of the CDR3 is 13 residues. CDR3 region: CSVGTGDAETQYF. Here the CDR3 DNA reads TGCAGCGTCGGGACGGGGGATGCGGAGACCCAGTACTTC. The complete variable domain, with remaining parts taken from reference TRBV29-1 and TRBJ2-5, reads SAVISQKPSRDICQRGTSLTIQCQVDSQVTMMFWYRQQPGQSLTLIATANQGSEATYESGFVIDKFPISRPNLTFSTLTVSNMSPEDSSIYLCSVGTGDAETQYFGPGTRLLVL.

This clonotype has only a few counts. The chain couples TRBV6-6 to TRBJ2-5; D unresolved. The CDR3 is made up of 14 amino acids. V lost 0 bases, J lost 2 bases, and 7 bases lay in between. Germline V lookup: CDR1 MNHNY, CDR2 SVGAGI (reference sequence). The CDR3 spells CASSYSGPQETQYF. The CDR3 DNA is TGTGCCAGCAGTTACTCAGGACCTCAAGAGACCCAGTACTTC.